Presented here are 20 T cell receptor beta chains from one specimen sequenced in a study of T cells in women clearing cervical HPV infection. The repertoire was sequenced with immunoSEQ multiplex PCR; TCRdb's copy has only in-frame clones and lacks some. The sample shows about 30,000 clones, and 1.4% sits with its ten largest clones. Source material: blood buffy coat. The receptors here all came from a woman between 18 and 70 years old with a cervical HPV16 infection that either progressed to CIN3+ or cleared (not recorded which).

For this clone: The CDR3 is cut off 3 residues early in the read; its end comes from the germline J gene. The chain recombines TRBV7-7 with TRBJ2-5, with TRBD2 as a possible D gene (5 bases). The germline V gene encodes CDR1 SSHAT and CDR2 FNYEAQ (reference sequence). The CDR3 extends over 13 amino acids. The V gene lost 1 base and the J gene lost 7 bases, with 10 bases spanning the gap. The CDR3 bases that were read are TGTGCCAGCAGCTTAGGGACTGTCGGGACC. Translation: CASSLGTVGT. The entire CDR3 reads CASSLGTVGTQYF.

To note about this clone: The observed sequence ends 3 residues before the CDR3 terminus, with the missing tail filled in from the germline J gene. The J gene is TRBJ1-6, the V gene TRBV2; D remains ambiguous. Trimming left V 10 bases short and J 5 bases short, with 18 bases between. Germline V gives CDR1 SNHLY, CDR2 FYNNEI. The CDR3 loop spans 15 amino acids. CDR3 region: CATKLEGQHNSPLHF. The sequenced part of the CDR3 DNA is TGTGCCACCAAGCTGGAGGGTCAGCATAATTCACCC.

In the case of this clone: A junction boundary mismatches the germline segment, possibly from a read error. The DNA ends 3 residues before the CDR3 does, and the rest of the CDR3 is filled in from the germline J gene. This CDR3 is also generated by other DNA sequences in the sample. The chain carries TRBV18 and TRBJ1-3; TRBD1 matches 9 bases. The length of the CDR3 is 16 residues. Germline V CDR1 and CDR2: KGHSH, LQKENI. The sequenced part of the CDR3 DNA is TGTGCCAGCTCACGGGGACAGGGCGGCTCTGGAAACACT. Protein product: CASSRGQGGSGNT. The full CDR3 protein reads CASSRGQGGSGNTIYF.

For this clone: With the read ending 3 residues before the CDR3 end, the germline J gene is used to fill in that end. This sequence joins TRBV20-1 and TRBJ2-3; unclear D gene. Trimming removed 2 bases at V and 3 bases at J, with 12 bases between. Per germline, CDR1 DFQATT and CDR2 SNEGSKA (reference sequence). The CDR3 runs 14 residues. CDR3 loop: CSARREVRTDTQYF. The CDR3 bases that were read are TGCAGTGCTAGAAGAGAGGTCAGGACAGATACG.

About this clone itself: Sequencing ends 3 residues short of the CDR3 end; the germline J gene provides the rest. This rearrangement joins TRBV11-2 to TRBJ2-3; 9 bases match TRBD2. The germline CDR1 and CDR2 sequences are SGHAT and FQNNGV. The CDR3 length is 14 residues. V lost 1 base to trimming and J lost 8 bases; unmatched junction nucleotides: 4. Partial CDR3 DNA: TGTGCCAGCAGCTTAGGTACTAGCGGGTTTACG. This translates into CASSLGTSGFT. The whole CDR3 sequence is CASSLGTSGFTQYF. Variable domain in full (rest from reference TRBV11-2 and TRBJ2-3): EAGVAQSPRYKIIEKRQSVAFWCNPISGHATLYWYQQILGQGPKLLIQFQNNGVVDDSQLPKDRFSAERLKGVDSTLKIQPAKLEDSAVYLCASSLGTSGFTQYFGPGTRLTVL.

Regarding this clone: The read terminates 3 residues ahead of where the CDR3 ends, so the germline J gene completes it. This rearrangement joins TRBV19 to TRBJ1-2; 7 bases line up with TRBD1. Germline CDR1 reads LNHDA; CDR2 reads SQIVND (reference sequence). Trimming took 10 bases from V and 4 from J; bases not matched to a gene: 9. This CDR3 comprises 13 residues. The CDR3 loop is CATGTGVGYGYTF. The covered CDR3 bases are TGTGCCACCGGTACAGGGGTCGGCTATGGC.

As to this clone: The CDR3 extends 3 residues past the end of the read, so its final part is completed from the germline J gene. V gene TRBV7-6 combines with J gene TRBJ2-1; no firm D call. V was shortened by 7 bases and J by 1 base, with 11 bases between the two germline ends. From germline, CDR1 is SGHVS and CDR2 FNYEAQ. This CDR3 is 14 amino acids long. The sequenced part of the CDR3 DNA is TGTGCCAGCACCTTTTCCGGGTCCTACAATGAG. Its protein is CASTFSGSYNE. The entire CDR3 sequence reads CASTFSGSYNEQFF.

To note about this clone: The junction shows a germline mismatch at one end, possibly a read error. Other DNA sequences in this specimen translate into the identical CDR3. The sequenced part of the CDR3 DNA is TGTGCCAGCAGCTCCCGCGGCTCTGGAAACACG. It is translated as CASSSRGSGNT. From start to end, the CDR3 is CASSSRGSGNTIYF. This rearrangement joins TRBV7-2 to TRBJ1-3; the D is unclear. The read is 3 residues too short to cover the CDR3 end, so that end is filled in from the germline J gene. The CDR3 totals 14 residues. Germline assignment: CDR1 SGHTA and CDR2 FQGNSA.

About this clone: Read coverage stops 3 residues before the CDR3 terminus; the germline J gene supplies the remainder. V and J are TRBV19 and TRBJ1-1, with D possibly being TRBD1 (6 bases). From germline, CDR1 is LNHDA and CDR2 SQIVND (reference sequence). The V gene lost 6 bases and the J gene lost 6 bases, with 14 bases spanning the gap. The CDR3 sequence is 13 residues long. The chain's CDR3 is CASSLTGYAEAFF. The CDR3 DNA, read in part, is TGTGCCAGTAGCCTAACAGGGTACGCTGAA.

Comments on this clone: The CDR3 is cut off 3 residues early in the read; its end comes from the germline J gene. The genes are TRBV19 and TRBJ2-7, with 9 bases fitting TRBD1. Germline CDR1 and CDR2: LNHDA and SQIVND (reference sequence). This CDR3 is built from 14 residues. V shed 7 bases and J 2 bases; nucleotides not matched to a gene: 6. The CDR3 region is CASIFGTGTYEQYF. CDR3 DNA, as far as it was read: TGTGCCAGTATTTTCGGGACAGGGACCTACGAG.

A remark on this clone: The CDR3 is cut off 3 residues early in the read; its end comes from the germline J gene. J is TRBJ1-2 and V is TRBV19, with no clear D. Germline CDR1 LNHDA, CDR2 SQIVND (reference sequence). Deletions cut 0 bases from V and 4 bases from J, with 24 bases between. This CDR3 has 19 amino acids. CDR3 DNA, as far as it was read: TGTGCCAGTAGTATAGATCCGACTAGCGGGTTTTCGTCGGGCTATGGC. Its translation is CASSIDPTSGFSSGYG. The entire CDR3 protein is CASSIDPTSGFSSGYGYTF.

Comments on this clone: From the germline J gene comes the end of the CDR3, since the read stops 3 residues before it. The chain has TRBV7-2 and TRBJ2-5; D is possibly TRBD1 (6 bases). Germline V gene lookup returns CDR1 SGHTA and CDR2 FQGNSA. The CDR3 covers 15 residues. V was trimmed by 6 bases and J by 4 bases, leaving 18 bases between them. CDR3 sequence: CASSDTSRGRETQYF. CDR3 DNA (partial): TGTGCCAGCAGTGATACGTCCAGGGGAAGAGAGACC.

About this clone itself: The sequence runs out 3 residues before the end of the CDR3; the remainder is reconstructed from the germline J gene. The chain has TRBV18 and TRBJ2-2, with 7 nucleotides matching TRBD1. The CDR3 is 14 amino acids. V shed 3 bases, J shed 5 bases, and the junction held 3 bases outside the gene matches. CDR1 KGHSH and CDR2 LQKENI come from the germline V gene. CDR3 loop: CASSPTGYTGELFF. CDR3 DNA, as far as it was read: TGTGCCAGCTCACCGACAGGGTATACCGGGGAG.

The CDR3 loop is CASSWAGVADTQYF. The sequenced CDR3 bases are TGTGCCAGCAGTTGGGCAGGGGTTGCAGATACG. The chain employs TRBV2 and TRBJ2-3; a possible D gene is TRBD1 (6 bases). The sequence runs out 3 residues before the end of the CDR3; the remainder is reconstructed from the germline J gene. V was shortened by 5 bases and J by 4 bases, with 13 bases between the two germline ends. The V gene's germline CDR1 is SNHLY and CDR2 FYNNEI. CDR3 length: 14 residues.

Comment on this clone: The observed sequence ends 3 residues before the CDR3 terminus, with the missing tail filled in from the germline J gene. The chain employs TRBV30 and TRBJ1-2; tentatively, D is TRBD1 (6 bases). The V gene lost 3 bases and the J gene lost 2 bases, with 16 bases spanning the gap. CDR1 is GTSNPN, CDR2 SVGIG, per germline (reference sequence). This CDR3 is built from 15 residues. CDR3 residues: CAWSPGHAYNYGYTF. The CDR3 DNA, read in part, is TGTGCCTGGAGCCCGGGACACGCGTACAACTATGGC.

Regarding this clone: The read comes to an end 3 residues before the CDR3 does, leaving the germline J gene to fill in the end. The chain joins TRBV11-2 to TRBJ2-3; D gene uncertain. With 8 bases removed from V and 1 base from J, the gap between germline ends came to 10 bases. The CDR3 extends over 13 amino acids. Germline V CDR1 and CDR2: SGHAT, FQNNGV. This chain's CDR3 is CASEGRGTDTQYF. The sequenced CDR3 bases are TGTGCCAGCGAAGGGCGAGGCACAGATACG.

As to this clone: The sequenced fragment ends 3 residues before the CDR3 boundary, so the rest is inferred from the germline J gene. The chain joins TRBV7-9 to TRBJ2-7, with 9 bases lining up with TRBD2. The CDR3 sequence is 14 residues long. CDR1 and CDR2 from the germline V gene are SEHNR and FQNEAQ (reference sequence). The junction had 7 bases not matched to a gene; V was cut back by 7 bases and J by 3 bases. CDR3: CASIKAGGLYEQYF. Partial CDR3 DNA: TGTGCCAGCATCAAAGCGGGAGGTCTCTACGAG.

To note about this clone: The CDR3 end falls 3 residues outside the read, so it is completed with the germline J gene. This chain links TRBV20-1 with TRBJ2-7; TRBD2 matches at 9 bases. The CDR3 spans 14 residues. Trimming removed 5 bases from V and 2 bases from J; junction bases left unmatched: 7. Per germline, CDR1 DFQATT and CDR2 SNEGSKA (reference sequence). CDR3 DNA (partial): TGCAGTGCTCCTGGACTAGCGAGGACCTACGAG. It specifies CSAPGLARTYE. The whole CDR3 is CSAPGLARTYEQYF.

CDR3 protein: CASNIRGSGYTF. The CDR3 bases that were read are TGTGCCAGCAATATAAGAGGGTCCGGC. This sequence joins TRBV2 and TRBJ1-2; D uncertain. The missing CDR3 end, 3 residues past where the read stops, is filled in from the germline J gene. The CDR3 is 12 residues long. Germline lookup yields CDR1 SNHLY and CDR2 FYNNEI.

In regard to this clone: From the germline J gene comes the end of the CDR3, since the read stops 3 residues before it. The chain employs TRBV19 and TRBJ2-7, with D perhaps TRBD2 (5 bases). The CDR3 is 14 residues long. Trimming stripped 8 bases from V and 2 bases from J, with 16 bases between. Germline CDR1 is LNHDA and CDR2 is SQIVND (reference sequence). CDR3 bases read: TGTGCCAGTCGCTCCCCGGGGTCAACCTACGAG. It encodes CASRSPGSTYE. The complete CDR3 protein is CASRSPGSTYEQYF.